Presented here are 13 T cell receptor beta chains from one specimen sequenced in a study of CD8 T cells in ankylosing spondylitis. TCRdb itself ran the 5' RACE reads through MiXCR, one entry per CDR3 protein. Seen here are 350,000 to 550,000 distinct CDR3 sequences, more than 25% observed once, and the top ten hold about 0.92%. These receptors lack a known antigen. Study-level findings and limits: Apparently characteristic of ankylosing spondylitis blood was a TCR beta motif (fewer than 10 highly homologous variants).

Sequencing was carried out using blood, either unsorted or a sorted T cell fraction (not recorded which). The receptors here all came from a male donor with ankylosing spondylitis.

The V gene is TRBV2, the J gene TRBJ2-1; the match to TRBD1 covers 10 bases. Unmatched junction bases numbered 3, after V lost 0 bases and J lost 7 bases. The germline gives CDR1 SNHLY, CDR2 FYNNEI. This CDR3 is 15 amino acids long. The CDR3 nucleotides are TGTGCCAGCAGTGAAGCGCGGACAGGGGGGAATGAGCAGTTCTTC. As protein: CASSEARTGGNEQFF.

The chain is built from TRBV5-1 and TRBJ1-1; D is perhaps TRBD1 (6 bases). The CDR3 is made up of 17 amino acids. Germline lookup yields CDR1 SGHRS and CDR2 YFSETQ. The V end lost 2 bases, the J end lost 3 bases, and 20 bases lay between the germline ends. CDR3 bases: TGCGCCAGCAGCTTCCGGCGGGGGCCGGTTGGTTACACTGAAGCTTTCTTT. Protein product: CASSFRRGPVGYTEAFF.

The rearrangement joins TRBV15 to TRBJ2-5; D might be TRBD1 (5 bases). The germline V and J ends were trimmed by 3 bases and 4 bases, with 18 bases remaining between them. The CDR3 runs to 16 residues. Germline V gene data show CDR1 as LNHNV and CDR2 as YYDKDF (reference sequence). This chain's CDR3 is CATSRAGSKNRETQYF. The CDR3 coding sequence is TGTGCCACCAGCAGGGCAGGGTCAAAAAACCGAGAGACCCAGTACTTC.

This clonotype was seen a handful of times. The chain links TRBV7-2 to TRBJ2-3; no clear D gene. CDR3 length equals 13 residues. Germline CDR1 reads SGHTA; CDR2 reads FQGNSA. The V end lost 5 bases, the J end lost 5 bases, and 11 bases lay between the germline ends. CDR3: CASSPPTRDTQYF. The CDR3 coding sequence is TGTGCCAGCAGCCCACCGACGAGAGATACGCAGTATTTT.

The rearrangement joins TRBV20-1 to TRBJ2-5; no firm D call. Trimming removed 0 bases from V and 4 bases from J, with 12 bases in between. Per the germline V gene, CDR1 is DFQATT and CDR2 is SNEGSKA (reference sequence). The CDR3 runs 14 residues. Here the CDR3 reads CSARDDMTGETQYF. In nucleotides, the CDR3 is TGCAGTGCTAGAGATGACATGACCGGAGAGACCCAGTACTTC.

The chain employs TRBV6-1 and TRBJ2-4; 14 nucleotides match TRBD2. The germline gives CDR1 MNHNS, CDR2 SASEGT. This CDR3 is built from 15 residues. The ends lost 6 bases at V and 8 bases at J; junction bases unmatched: 6. CDR3 protein: CASSPGLAGADIQYF. CDR3 bases: TGTGCCAGCAGCCCGGGACTAGCGGGAGCAGACATTCAGTACTTC.

This clonotype was picked up many times. The CDR3 region has the DNA TGCAGTGCTAGAGGGGACAGGCCAGATACGCAGTATTTT. This sequence encodes CSARGDRPDTQYF. V and J are TRBV20-1 and TRBJ2-3; TRBD1 matches at 8 bases. The J segment lost 4 bases and the V segment lost 1 base, leaving 1 base of the junction unmatched. Germline lookup yields CDR1 DFQATT and CDR2 SNEGSKA (reference sequence). The CDR3 contains 13 residues.

The rearrangement joins TRBV12-5 to TRBJ1-1; 8 nucleotides line up with TRBD1. The V segment lost 3 bases and the J segment 6 bases; nucleotides outside the gene matches: 12. The CDR3 has 16 residues. CDR1 and CDR2 (germline): LGHNT, FRNRAP. The CDR3 DNA sequence: TGTGCTAGTGGTTTATCTACAGGGGGGTTTCGAGCTGAAGCTTTCTTT. It translates to CASGLSTGGFRAEAFF.

This chain connects TRBV24-1 to TRBJ2-1; D is unresolved. The CDR3 sequence is 13 residues long. Per the germline V gene, CDR1 is KGHDR and CDR2 is SFDVKD. V was pared by 7 bases and J by 0 bases, with 6 bases between. CDR3 DNA sequence: TGTGCCACCAGCGGAAGCTCCTACAATGAGCAGTTCTTC. Amino acid sequence: CATSGSSYNEQFF.

The chain joins TRBV7-2 to TRBJ1-2; no clear D gene. The germline V gene has CDR1 SGHTA and CDR2 FQGNSA. This CDR3 is 14 amino acids long. Trimming left V 0 bases short and J 8 bases short, with 13 bases between. CDR3 nucleotide sequence: TGTGCCAGCAGCTTAGCCCCTGGGTCTTGGGGCTACACCTTC. Its translation: CASSLAPGSWGYTF.

This clonotype was observed a few times. The gene calls are TRBV5-1 and TRBJ2-2; D call uncertain. The CDR3 loop spans 14 amino acids. V was clipped by 0 bases and J by 6 bases, with 9 bases between them. CDR1 and CDR2 (germline): SGHRS, YFSETQ. CDR3 nucleotides: TGCGCCAGCAGCTTGGACCTTCTAGCCGGGGAGCTGTTTTTT. It is translated as CASSLDLLAGELFF. The full variable domain, completed using reference TRBV5-1 and TRBJ2-2, is KAGVTQTPRYLIKTRGQQVTLSCSPISGHRSVSWYQQTPGQGLQFLFEYFSETQRNKGNFPGRFSGRQFSNSRSEMNVSTLELGDSALYLCASSLDLLAGELFFGEGSRLTVL.

The gene calls are TRBV11-2 and TRBJ1-1; D unclear. The CDR3 extends over 13 amino acids. The germline V and J ends were trimmed by 1 base and 7 bases, with 10 bases remaining between them. CDR1 is SGHAT, CDR2 FQNNGV, per germline. Here the CDR3 DNA reads TGTGCCAGCAGCTTAGCCATCCAGCGTGAAGCTTTCTTT. Protein sequence: CASSLAIQREAFF.

The chain has TRBV12-3 or TRBV12-4 and TRBJ2-7; D could derive from TRBD1 or TRBD2 (5 bases each). This CDR3 spans 14 amino acids. V dropped 3 bases and J dropped 2 bases, with 11 bases sitting between them. The CDR3 loop is CASSLYQGAYEQYF. In DNA, the CDR3 is TGTGCCAGCAGTTTGTACCAGGGAGCCTACGAGCAGTACTTC.